This entry concerns a single T cell receptor beta chain. Its antigen is unknown. The record originates from a study of radiation and T cells in renal cell carcinoma. Documented time point: blood 2 weeks post-SBRT. Treatment here: 15 Gy SBRT to primary tumor, nephrectomy 4 weeks later. Serial blood draws occurred at baseline and 2 and 4 weeks post-SBRT. Trimming stripped 5 bases from V and 3 bases from J, with 11 bases between. Germline CDR1 is SGHRS and CDR2 is YFSETQ. There are 13 residues in the CDR3. Produced via immunoSEQ multiplex PCR; TCRdb's table is partial and in-frame only. The data hold about 49,000 clones, with 75% to 85% observed a single time. Overall study results and limits: Top tumor clonotypes rose in blood 2 weeks post-radiation, then contracted.

Sequenced material: blood, taken from a patient whose treatment included radiotherapy and nephrectomy. The rearrangement joins TRBV5-1 to TRBJ1-1, with D possibly TRBD1 on 6 matching bases. The receptor comes from a woman aged 65 to 85 with renal cell carcinoma. The DNA for the CDR3 is TGCGCCAGCAGACAGGGTCCGGACACTGAAGCTTTCTTT. It translates to CASRQGPDTEAFF.